The sequence of this T cell receptor beta chain was determined in a study of long-term antiretroviral therapy in people with HIV. Study conclusions and caveats: Diversity rose after ART but stayed below transplant donor controls. Blood draws took place between 2004 and 2017 and possibly involved older ART regimens.

Sequencing used immunoSEQ v3.0 at survey level. Profiling relied on immunoSEQ multiplex PCR, and the TCRdb table lists in-frame clones only, not all of them. In the table there are 20,000 to 25,000 clones, 65% to 85% of which are singletons. The CDR3 runs 15 residues. Trimming took off 0 bases at V and 0 bases at J, with 5 bases between the two ends. The germline CDR1 and CDR2 sequences are SGHTA and FQGNSA. As to this clone: What it recognizes is unknown.

This chain connects TRBV7-2 to TRBJ1-4; the D gene is possibly TRBD1 (5 bases). The sequencing here drew on unsorted PBMCs, taken less than 1.8 years before starting antiretroviral therapy. The clonotype was recovered from a woman aged 40 to 50 with HIV. CDR3 region: CASSLAGATNEKLFF. CDR3 coding DNA: TGTGCCAGCAGCTTAGCGGGGGCAACTAATGAAAAACTGTTTTTT.